This entry is about one T cell receptor beta chain. The entry originates in a study of human T cells and chemical hapten exposure. Original processing notes: Sampled TCR counts reached a median of roughly 90,000 per sample, with values ranging from about 23,224 to 700,000. TCRdb itself ran the RACE reads through MiXCR, one entry per CDR3 protein. Clone size and V and J calls follow TCRdb, not the original study. The table records around 45,000 distinct CDR3 sequences, 4.4% of them present only once. This CDR3 is 14 amino acids long. The germline V gene encodes CDR1 KGHSH and CDR2 LQKENI. V was pared by 1 base and J by 4 bases, with 5 bases between. Time point meaning: healthy volunteer bleed at 2 weeks. Someone pulled total RNA out of unfractionated whole blood.

Material: whole blood. The chain carries TRBV18 and TRBJ1-6, with unresolved D. The clonotype comes from a human donor in good health. Some clones in this sample may be carry-over from other donors' samples. The CDR3 DNA is TGTGCCAGCTCACCACAGAGTTATAATTCACCCCTCCACTTT. It specifies CASSPQSYNSPLHF.